The clone carrying this T cell receptor (beta chain) occurred many times. Germline V gene data show CDR1 as SGHVS and CDR2 as FNYEAQ. V shed 1 base, J shed 6 bases, and the junction held 6 bases outside the gene matches. The CDR3 has 16 amino acids. This entry comes from a study of T-cell reconstitution after alpha-beta-depleted transplantation in children. The library targeted TCRbeta and was prepared with unique molecular identifiers. One entry per CDR3 protein, called by TCRdb with MiXCR from the PCR reads. This table has hundreds of thousands of distinct CDR3 sequences, around 10% appearing once. The V call is TRBV7-6, the J call TRBJ2-7, with 13 bases lining up with TRBD2. This receptor was obtained from a boy less than two years old with acute myeloid leukemia, due to receive a stem cell transplant. This material consisted of PBMCs, taken before TCRalphabeta/CD19-depleted stem cell transplant. CDR3 loop: CASSLVGTSGTGEQYF. The CDR3 bases are TGTGCCAGCAGCTTAGTTGGGACTAGCGGGACGGGCGAGCAGTACTTC.